This TCR beta chain appears in the sequencing data of a study of CD8+ T cells in alopecia areata. On the study more broadly: The drug, tofacitinib, lasted 6 to 18 months, followed by 6 months off drug.

As the sequencing template, cDNA was produced by extracting RNA and reverse transcribing it. Method: immunoSEQ multiplex PCR; TCRdb's copy keeps in-frame clones and lacks some. The repertoire holds roughly 16,000 clones, with more than 50% as singletons. Peripheral blood, together with lesional scalp punch biopsies, was collected from alopecia areata patients. Germline values: CDR1 SGHRS, CDR2 YFSETQ. V lost 1 base, J lost 6 bases, and 23 bases lay in between. The CDR3 is 18 residues long. Sequencing was done on a sample of skin. The sequence derives from a human donor with alopecia areata. V is TRBV5-1 and J is TRBJ2-1; D may correspond to TRBD1 or TRBD2 (6 bases each). The CDR3 coding sequence is TGCGCCAGCAGCTTGACCTCGGGACTGGGGGCTCCCGGCAATGAGCAGTTCTTC. Amino acids: CASSLTSGLGAPGNEQFF.